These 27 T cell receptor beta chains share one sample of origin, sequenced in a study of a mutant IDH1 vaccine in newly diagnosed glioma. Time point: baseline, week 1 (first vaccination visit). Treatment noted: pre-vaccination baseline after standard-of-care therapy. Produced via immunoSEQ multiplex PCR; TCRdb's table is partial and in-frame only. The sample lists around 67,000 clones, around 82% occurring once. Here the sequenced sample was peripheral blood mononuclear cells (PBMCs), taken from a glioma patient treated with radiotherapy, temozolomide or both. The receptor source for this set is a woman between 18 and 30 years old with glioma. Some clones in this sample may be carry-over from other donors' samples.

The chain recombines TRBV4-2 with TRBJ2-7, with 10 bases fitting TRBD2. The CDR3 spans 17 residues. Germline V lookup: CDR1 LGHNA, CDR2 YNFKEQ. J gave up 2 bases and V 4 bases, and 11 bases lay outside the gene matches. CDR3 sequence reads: CASSLSSGTSAPYEQYF. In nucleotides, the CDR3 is TGTGCCAGCAGCCTTTCTTCCGGGACTAGCGCCCCCTACGAGCAGTACTTC.

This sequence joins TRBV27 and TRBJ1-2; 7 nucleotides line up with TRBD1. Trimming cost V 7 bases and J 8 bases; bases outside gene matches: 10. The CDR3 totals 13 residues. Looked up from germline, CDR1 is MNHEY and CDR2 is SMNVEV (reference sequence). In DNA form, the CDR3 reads TGTGCCAGCAAGCCAGCGACAGGGTTCGGCTACACCTTC. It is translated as CASKPATGFGYTF.

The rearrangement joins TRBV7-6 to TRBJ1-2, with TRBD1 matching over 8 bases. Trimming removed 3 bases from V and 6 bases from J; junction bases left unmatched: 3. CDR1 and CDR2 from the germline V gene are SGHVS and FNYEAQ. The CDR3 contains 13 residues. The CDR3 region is CASSFDRGHGYTF. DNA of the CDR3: TGTGCCAGCAGCTTCGACAGGGGCCATGGCTACACCTTC.

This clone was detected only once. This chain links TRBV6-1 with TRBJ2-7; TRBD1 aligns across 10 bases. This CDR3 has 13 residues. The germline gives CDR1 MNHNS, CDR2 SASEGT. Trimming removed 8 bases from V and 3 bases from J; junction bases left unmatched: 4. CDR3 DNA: TGTGCCAGCTCCGGGACAGGGGTCTACGAGCAGTACTTC. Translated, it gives CASSGTGVYEQYF.

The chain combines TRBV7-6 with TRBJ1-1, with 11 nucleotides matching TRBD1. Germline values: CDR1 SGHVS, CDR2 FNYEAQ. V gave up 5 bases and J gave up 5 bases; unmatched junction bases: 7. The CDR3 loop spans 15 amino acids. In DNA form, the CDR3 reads TGTGCCAGCAGCCCGGACAGGGGGCTGTGGACTGAAGCTTTCTTT. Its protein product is CASSPDRGLWTEAFF.

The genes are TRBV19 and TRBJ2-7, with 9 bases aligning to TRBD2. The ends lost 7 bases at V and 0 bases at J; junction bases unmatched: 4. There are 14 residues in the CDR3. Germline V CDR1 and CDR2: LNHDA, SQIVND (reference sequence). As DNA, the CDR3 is TGTGCCAGTAAGGCGGGGGGGAGCTCCTACGAGCAGTACTTC. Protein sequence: CASKAGGSSYEQYF.

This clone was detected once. The CDR3 bases are TGTGCCAGCAGCTTCGGGGGCCTCAACACTGAAGCTTTCTTT. Translation gives CASSFGGLNTEAFF. The rearrangement uses TRBV5-4 and TRBJ1-1; the D gene is possibly TRBD1 (6 bases). Trimming took off 2 bases at V and 2 bases at J, with 10 bases between the two ends. Germline lookup yields CDR1 SGHNT and CDR2 YYREEE (reference sequence). There are 14 residues in the CDR3.

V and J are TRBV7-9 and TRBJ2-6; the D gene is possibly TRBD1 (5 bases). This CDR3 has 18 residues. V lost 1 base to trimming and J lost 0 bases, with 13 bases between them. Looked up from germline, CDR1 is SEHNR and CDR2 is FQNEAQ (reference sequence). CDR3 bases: TGTGCCAGCAGCTTAGGACAGTGGGTTAACTCTGGGGCCAACGTCCTGACTTTC. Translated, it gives CASSLGQWVNSGANVLTF.

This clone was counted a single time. The CDR3 coding sequence is TGTGCCAGCAGTTCCCCGTGGAAGGCCCAGCATTTT. Protein product: CASSSPWKAQHF. This rearrangement joins TRBV28 to TRBJ1-5; D gene ambiguous. V was cut by 4 bases and J by 11 bases, with 12 bases left in between. Germline values: CDR1 MDHEN, CDR2 SYDVKM. The CDR3 covers 12 residues.

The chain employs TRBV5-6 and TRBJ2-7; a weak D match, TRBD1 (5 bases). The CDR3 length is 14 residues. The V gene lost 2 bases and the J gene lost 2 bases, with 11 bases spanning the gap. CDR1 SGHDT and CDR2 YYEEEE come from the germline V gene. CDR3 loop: CASSFLSQAYEQYF. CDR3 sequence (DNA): TGTGCCAGCAGCTTCTTATCACAGGCCTACGAGCAGTACTTC.

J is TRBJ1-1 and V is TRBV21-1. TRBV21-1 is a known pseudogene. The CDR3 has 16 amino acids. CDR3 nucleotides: TGTGCCAGCAGCCGTGAGGCCGGGGTCAAGTGTGCTGAAGCTTTCTTT. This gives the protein CASSREAGVKCAEAFF.

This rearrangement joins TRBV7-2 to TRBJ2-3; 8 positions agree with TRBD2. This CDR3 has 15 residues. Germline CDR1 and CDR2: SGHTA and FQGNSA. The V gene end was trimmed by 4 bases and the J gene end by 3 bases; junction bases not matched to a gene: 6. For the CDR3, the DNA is TGTGCCAGCAGCTCCAGGACTAGCAAAACAGATACGCAGTATTTT. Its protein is CASSSRTSKTDTQYF. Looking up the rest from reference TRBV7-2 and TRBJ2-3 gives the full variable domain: GAGVSQSPSNKVTEKGKDVELRCDPISGHTALYWYRQSLGQGLEFLIYFQGNSAPDKSGLPSDRFSAERTGGSVSTLTIQRTQQEDSAVYLCASSSRTSKTDTQYFGPGTRLTVL.

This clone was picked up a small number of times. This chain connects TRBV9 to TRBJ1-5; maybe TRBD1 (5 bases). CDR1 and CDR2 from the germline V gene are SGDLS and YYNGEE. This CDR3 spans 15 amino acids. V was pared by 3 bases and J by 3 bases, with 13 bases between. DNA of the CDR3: TGTGCCAGCAGCGAGGGACCCTCGGACAATCAGCCCCAGCATTTT. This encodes CASSEGPSDNQPQHF.

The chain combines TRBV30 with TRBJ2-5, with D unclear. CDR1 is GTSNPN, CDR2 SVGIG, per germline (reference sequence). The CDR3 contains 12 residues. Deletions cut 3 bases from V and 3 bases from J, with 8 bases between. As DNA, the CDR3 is TGTGCCTGGAGCGCAGTCAAAGAGACCCAGTACTTC. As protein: CAWSAVKETQYF.

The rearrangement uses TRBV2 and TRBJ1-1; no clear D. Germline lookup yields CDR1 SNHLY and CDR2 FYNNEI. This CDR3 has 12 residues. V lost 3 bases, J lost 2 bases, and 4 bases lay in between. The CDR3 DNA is TGTGCCAGCAGTGACAGCAACACTGAAGCTTTCTTT. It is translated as CASSDSNTEAFF.

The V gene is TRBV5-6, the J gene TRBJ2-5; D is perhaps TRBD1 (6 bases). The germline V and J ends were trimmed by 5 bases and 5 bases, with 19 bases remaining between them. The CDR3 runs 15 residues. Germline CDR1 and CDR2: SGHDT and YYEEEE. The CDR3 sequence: CASRSLLGARETQYF. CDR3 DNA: TGTGCCAGCAGGTCCCTTCTGGGGGCACGGGAGACCCAGTACTTC.

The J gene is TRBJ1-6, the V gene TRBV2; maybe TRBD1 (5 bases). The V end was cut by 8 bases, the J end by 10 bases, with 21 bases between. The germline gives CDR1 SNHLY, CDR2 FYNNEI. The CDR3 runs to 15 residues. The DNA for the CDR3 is TGTGCCAGCGCCAAAGGGGCCCTCATAAGGTCACCCCTCCACTTT. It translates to CASAKGALIRSPLHF.

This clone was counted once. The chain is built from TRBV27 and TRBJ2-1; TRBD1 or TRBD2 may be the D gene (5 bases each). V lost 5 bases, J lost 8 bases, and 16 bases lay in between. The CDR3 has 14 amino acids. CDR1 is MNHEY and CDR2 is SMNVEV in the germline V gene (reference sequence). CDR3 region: CASSPGTNVDEQFF. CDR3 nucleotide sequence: TGTGCCAGCAGTCCCGGGACCAATGTGGATGAGCAGTTCTTC.

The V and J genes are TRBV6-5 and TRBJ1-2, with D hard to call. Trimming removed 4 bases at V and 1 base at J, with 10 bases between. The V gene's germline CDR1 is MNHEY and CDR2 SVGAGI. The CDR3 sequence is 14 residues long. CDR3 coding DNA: TGTGCCAGCAGTTCGGTACGACTTAACTATGGCTACACCTTC. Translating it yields CASSSVRLNYGYTF.

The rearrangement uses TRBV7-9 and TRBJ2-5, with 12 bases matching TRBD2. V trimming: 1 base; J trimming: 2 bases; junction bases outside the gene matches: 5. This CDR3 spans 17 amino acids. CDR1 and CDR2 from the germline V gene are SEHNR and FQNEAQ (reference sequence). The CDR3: CASSLGGTSGPQETQYF. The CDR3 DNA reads TGTGCCAGCAGCTTAGGGGGGACTAGCGGGCCTCAAGAGACCCAGTACTTC.

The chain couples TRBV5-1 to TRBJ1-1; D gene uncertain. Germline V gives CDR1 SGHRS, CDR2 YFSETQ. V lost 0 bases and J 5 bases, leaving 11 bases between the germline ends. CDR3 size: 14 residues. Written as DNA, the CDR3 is TGCGCCAGCAGCTTGGAGAGGCTGGGGACTGAAGCTTTCTTT. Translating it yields CASSLERLGTEAFF.

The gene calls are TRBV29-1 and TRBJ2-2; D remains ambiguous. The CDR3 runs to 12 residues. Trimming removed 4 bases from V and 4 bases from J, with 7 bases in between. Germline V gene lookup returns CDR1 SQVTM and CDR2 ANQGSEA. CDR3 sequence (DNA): TGCAGCGTTGTTCAGAGCACCGGGGAGCTGTTTTTT. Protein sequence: CSVVQSTGELFF.

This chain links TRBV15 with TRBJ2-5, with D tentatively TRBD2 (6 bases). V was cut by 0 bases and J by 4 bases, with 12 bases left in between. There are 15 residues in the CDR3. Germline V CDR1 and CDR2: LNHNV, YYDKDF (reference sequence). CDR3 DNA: TGTGCCACCAGCAGAGATTTTCTGGGAGGAGAGACCCAGTACTTC. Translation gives CATSRDFLGGETQYF.

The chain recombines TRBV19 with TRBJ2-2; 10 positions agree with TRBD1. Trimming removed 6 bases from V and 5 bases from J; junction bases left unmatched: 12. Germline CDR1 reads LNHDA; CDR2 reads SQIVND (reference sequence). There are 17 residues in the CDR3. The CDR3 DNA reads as TGTGCCAGTAGCCCCTCTCTGGGACAGGGGAGGACCGGGGAGCTGTTTTTT. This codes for CASSPSLGQGRTGELFF.

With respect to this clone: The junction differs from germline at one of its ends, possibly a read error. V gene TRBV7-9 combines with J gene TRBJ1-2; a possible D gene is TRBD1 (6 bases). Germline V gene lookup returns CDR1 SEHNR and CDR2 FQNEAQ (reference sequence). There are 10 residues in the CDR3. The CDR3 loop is CASSLGGLAF. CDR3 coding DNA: TGTGCCAGCAGTCTCGGGGGGCTTGCGTTC.

The DNA of the CDR3 is TGCGCCAGCAGCCCTAACGGGGTAAGGGTCACTGGAAACACCATATATTTT. Translating gives CASSPNGVRVTGNTIYF. J is TRBJ1-3 and V is TRBV4-1; D gene ambiguous. The V gene lost 4 bases and the J gene lost 2 bases, with 18 bases spanning the gap. The CDR3 has 17 amino acids. CDR1 and CDR2 from the germline V gene are MGHRA and YSYEKL.

This chain's CDR3 is CASSYQGGGRNTQYF. CDR3 coding DNA: TGTGCCAGCAGCTACCAGGGGGGGGGACGAAATACGCAGTATTTT. The rearrangement joins TRBV5-6 to TRBJ2-3; possibly TRBD1 or TRBD2 for D (7 bases each). CDR1 SGHDT and CDR2 YYEEEE come from the germline V gene. V dropped 3 bases and J dropped 7 bases, with 18 bases sitting between them. This CDR3 comprises 15 residues.